This record covers a single TCR beta chain. The antigen is undetermined. Given a much more abundant clone one base away, this may be a read error. The record originates from a study of shared clonotypes between healthy human individuals. Study as a whole: Each donor had three CD4 naive, three CD4 memory, two CD8 naive and one CD8 memory plate.

Several immunoSEQ plates received, in even portions, the genomic DNA of each subset. Sequenced by immunoSEQ multiplex PCR; TCRdb stores in-frame clones only, minus some. The sample carries roughly 300,000 clones, 73% recorded once. General study results and limits: Naive subsets typically showed greater estimated richness than memory subsets.

The CDR3 extends over 15 amino acids. Germline V gives CDR1 MDHEN, CDR2 SYDVKM. The V end lost 2 bases, the J end lost 2 bases, and 7 bases lay between the germline ends. The receptor was derived from a man aged 25-45 years in good health. The sample taken for sequencing was memory CD4+ T cells sorted from blood. Sample subset: CD45RA-negative fraction. The J gene is TRBJ2-6, the V gene TRBV28; D unresolved. The CDR3 here is CASSLGWPGANVLTF. The CDR3 bases are TGTGCCAGCAGTTTAGGGTGGCCTGGGGCCAACGTCCTGACTTTC.